This entry lists 15 T cell receptor beta chains sequenced from one sample in a study of blood T cells in healthy people across ages. Sample-barcoded 5' priming and a J-beta primer mix drove a second PCR of roughly 6 to 12 cycles. TCRdb re-called the 5' RACE reads with MiXCR, one entry per CDR3 protein. Of around 700,000 distinct CDR3 sequences listed, around 25% were seen once; the top ten hold 9.4%. These data are also associated with another study on T cells of mothers and their children.

What was sequenced was blood. These receptors originate from a boy aged 10-17 years in good health.

The sample holds a few counts of this clonotype. The chain joins TRBV25-1 to TRBJ1-2; the match to TRBD1 covers 7 bases. Germline V lookup: CDR1 MGHDK, CDR2 SYGVNS. After removal of 6 bases from V and 5 bases from J, the junction contained 15 bases not matched to a gene. The CDR3 contains 16 residues. The CDR3 here is CASSGPRGTDLYGYTF. As DNA, the CDR3 is TGTGCCAGCAGCGGTCCCAGGGGGACAGATCTATATGGCTACACCTTC.

This clonotype was found a few times. This chain links TRBV7-9 with TRBJ2-5, with 9 bases fitting TRBD1. With 10 bases clipped from V and 5 bases from J, the junction kept 17 bases outside the gene matches. The V gene's germline CDR1 is SEHNR and CDR2 FQNEAQ (reference sequence). This CDR3 is 16 amino acids long. CDR3 in amino acids: CATNVLGTGYLETQYF. Written as DNA, the CDR3 is TGTGCCACCAACGTGTTAGGGACAGGGTATCTGGAGACCCAGTACTTC. Complete variable domain (other parts from reference TRBV7-9 and TRBJ2-5): DTGVSQNPRHKITKRGQNVTFRCDPISEHNRLYWYRQTLGQGPEFLTYFQNEAQLEKSRLLSDRFSAERPKGSFSTLEIQRTEQGDSAMYLCATNVLGTGYLETQYFGPGTRLLVL.

There are a few counts of this clonotype. This chain connects TRBV2 to TRBJ1-1; unclear D gene. The CDR3 consists of 14 residues. The V and J ends lost 4 bases and 1 base respectively, with 10 bases between them. Germline CDR1 SNHLY, CDR2 FYNNEI. As DNA, the CDR3 is TGTGCCAGCAGTGTGGGGAGGAGGAACACTGAAGCTTTCTTT. Amino acids: CASSVGRRNTEAFF.

This clonotype was counted between two and nine times. V gene TRBV27 combines with J gene TRBJ2-2, with D uncertain. Germline CDR1 and CDR2: MNHEY and SMNVEV (reference sequence). V lost 3 bases to trimming and J lost 8 bases, with 10 bases between them. The CDR3 extends over 13 amino acids. The DNA of the CDR3 is TGTGCCAGCAGTTTTATCAACCGGGGGGAGCTGTTTTTT. Protein: CASSFINRGELFF.

V gene TRBV7-8 combines with J gene TRBJ2-3; 10 nucleotides agree with TRBD2. The CDR3 has 16 amino acids. Germline V gene data show CDR1 as SGHVS and CDR2 as FQNEAQ. The V and J ends lost 0 bases and 4 bases, in that order; junction bases with no gene match: 4. In DNA, the CDR3 is TGTGCCAGCAGCTTAGCGGCTAGCGGGAGTGCAGATACGCAGTATTTT. Its protein is CASSLAASGSADTQYF.

The chain employs TRBV7-2 and TRBJ2-5; perhaps TRBD1 as D (5 bases). Germline assignment: CDR1 SGHTA and CDR2 FQGNSA. V dropped 4 bases and J dropped 7 bases, with 13 bases sitting between them. CDR3 length: 13 residues. CDR3 DNA sequence: TGTGCCAGCAGCTCCCTCCTTAGGGGGACCCAGTACTTC. It specifies CASSSLLRGTQYF.

DNA for the CDR3: TGCGCCAGCAGCCAAGATCGAGATCTCTCCTACGAGCAGTACTTC. Its translation: CASSQDRDLSYEQYF. The V gene is TRBV4-3, the J gene TRBJ2-5; no reliable D call. The last part of the DNA fits TRBJ2-7 better; the J call may be wrong. The CDR3 extends over 15 amino acids. Germline V gives CDR1 LGHNA, CDR2 YSLEER.

V is TRBV20-1 and J is TRBJ2-1; no reliable D call. Trimming stripped 6 bases from V and 0 bases from J, with 15 bases between. This CDR3 spans 15 amino acids. Germline V gene sequence: CDR1 DFQATT, CDR2 SNEGSKA (reference sequence). The CDR3 spells CSAVFAASSYNEQFF. DNA for the CDR3: TGCAGTGCCGTTTTCGCTGCGAGCTCCTACAATGAGCAGTTCTTC.

This clonotype was detected many times. V gene TRBV5-1 combines with J gene TRBJ1-1, with 7 bases aligning to TRBD1. In germline, CDR1 is SGHRS, CDR2 YFSETQ. V was clipped by 4 bases and J by 0 bases; unmatched bases: 3. This CDR3 has 14 amino acids. The DNA of the CDR3 is TGCGCCAGCAGCCCGGGACAGATGAACACTGAAGCTTTCTTT. Translated: CASSPGQMNTEAFF.

On this clonotype: A junction end diverges from the germline sequence, so it may reflect a read error. The CDR3 region has the DNA TGCGCCGGCAGCTTGTTGGGGGGAACCCAGTACTTC. It encodes CAGSLLGGTQYF. The V call is TRBV5-1, the J call TRBJ2-5, with a tentative D call TRBD2 (6 bases). The CDR3 is 12 amino acids. Germline V gives CDR1 SGHRS, CDR2 YFSETQ.

This clonotype was counted between two and nine times. The chain is built from TRBV4-1 and TRBJ2-5; D uncertain. The DNA end lines up better with TRBJ2-7; the J call may be wrong. Germline CDR1 is MGHRA and CDR2 is YSYEKL. There are 15 residues in the CDR3. The CDR3 is CASSQGPATTYEQYF. The CDR3 coding sequence is TGCGCCAGCAGCCAAGGCCCCGCCACCACCTACGAGCAGTACTTC.

The chain uses TRBV6-6 and TRBJ2-6; D unclear. This CDR3 has 14 residues. CDR1 is MNHNY and CDR2 is SVGAGI in the germline V gene (reference sequence). Deletions cut 3 bases from V and 3 bases from J, with 6 bases between. Written as DNA, the CDR3 is TGTGCCAGCAGTTATAGAGGTGGGGCCAACGTCCTGACTTTC. Translating it yields CASSYRGGANVLTF.

This clonotype was picked up a small number of times. The chain couples TRBV5-1 to TRBJ2-5, with TRBD2 matching 8 bases. V dropped 2 bases and J dropped 1; count of bases not matched to a gene: 4. The CDR3 has 15 amino acids. CDR1 and CDR2 from the germline V gene are SGHRS and YFSETQ. The CDR3 here is CASSFLSGIQETQYF. In nucleotides, the CDR3 is TGCGCCAGCAGCTTTCTTAGCGGGATCCAAGAGACCCAGTACTTC.

DNA for the CDR3: TGTGCCAGCAGCGGGGAAGATTCCTACGAGCAGTACTTC. It codes for CASSGEDSYEQYF. V usage is TRBV9 and J usage is TRBJ2-7; no definite D call. The V gene's germline CDR1 is SGDLS and CDR2 YYNGEE. V dropped 3 bases and J dropped 1 base, with 8 bases sitting between them. The CDR3 runs 13 residues.

This clonotype was seen repeatedly, ten times or more. The J gene is TRBJ2-7, the V gene TRBV20-1; 7 nucleotides agree with TRBD2. CDR3 length: 14 amino acids. Per the germline V gene, CDR1 is DFQATT and CDR2 is SNEGSKA (reference sequence). Trimming at V came to 1 base and at J to 6 bases, leaving 9 bases not matched to a gene. CDR3 sequence (DNA): TGCAGTGCTAGAGTTGCGACTAGCTCAGGCGAGCAGTACTTC. This sequence encodes CSARVATSSGEQYF.